This T cell receptor (beta chain) is drawn from a study of metastatic and nonmetastatic thyroid tumors. Each patient came to thyroid surgery without any prior treatment (of any kind). TCRdb reanalyzed the PCR reads with MiXCR. Found here are 6,000 to 7,000 clones, just under 30% of them singletons; the top ten hold approximately 19%. Germline lookup yields CDR1 SGHAT and CDR2 FQDESV (reference sequence). The CDR3 runs 16 residues. V was trimmed by 1 base and J by 0 bases, leaving 11 bases between them. Sequencing was done on a sample of tumor tissue. This TCR was sampled from a female donor with papillary thyroid cancer or a benign thyroid nodule (not recorded which). Some clones in this sample may be carry-over from other donors' samples. This chain links TRBV11-1 with TRBJ2-3, with D uncertain. CDR3 residues: CASSLVGGTSTDTQYF. The CDR3 nucleotides are TGTGCCAGCAGCTTAGTTGGCGGAACTAGCACAGATACGCAGTATTTT.